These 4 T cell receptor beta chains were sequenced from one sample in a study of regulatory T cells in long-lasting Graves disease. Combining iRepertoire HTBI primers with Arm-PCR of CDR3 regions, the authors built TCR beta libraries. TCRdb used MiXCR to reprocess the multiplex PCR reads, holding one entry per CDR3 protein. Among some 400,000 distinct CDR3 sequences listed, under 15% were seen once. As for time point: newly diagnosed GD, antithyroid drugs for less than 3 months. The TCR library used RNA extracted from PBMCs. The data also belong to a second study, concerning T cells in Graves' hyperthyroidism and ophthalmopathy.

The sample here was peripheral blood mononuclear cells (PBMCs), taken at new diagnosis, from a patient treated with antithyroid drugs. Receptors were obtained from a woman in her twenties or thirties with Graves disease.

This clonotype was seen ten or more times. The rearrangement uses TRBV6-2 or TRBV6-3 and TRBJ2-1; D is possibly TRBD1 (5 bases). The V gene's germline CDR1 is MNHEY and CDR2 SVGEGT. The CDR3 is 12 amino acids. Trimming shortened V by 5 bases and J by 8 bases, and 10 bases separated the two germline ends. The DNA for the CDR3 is TGTGCCAGCAGTCGCAGGGATTATGAGCAGTTCTTC. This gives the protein CASSRRDYEQFF.

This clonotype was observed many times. The CDR3 protein is CASSLKLADSYEQYF. The CDR3 nucleotides read TGCGCCAGCAGCTTGAAACTAGCGGACTCCTACGAGCAGTACTTC. The chain couples TRBV5-1 to TRBJ2-7; 8 bases fit TRBD2. Germline V CDR1 and CDR2: SGHRS, YFSETQ. J lost 0 bases, V lost 1 base, and 3 bases had no gene match. This CDR3 comprises 15 residues.

The DNA for the CDR3 is TGTGCCAGCAGTCAGCGGGCAGGGGGCAACGAGCAGTACTTC. It yields the protein CASSQRAGGNEQYF. This chain uses TRBV6-2 or TRBV6-3 with TRBJ2-7; 8 nucleotides align to TRBD1. V lost 5 bases to trimming and J lost 5 bases; unmatched junction nucleotides: 8. The germline V gene has CDR1 MNHEY and CDR2 SVGEGT. The CDR3 consists of 14 residues.

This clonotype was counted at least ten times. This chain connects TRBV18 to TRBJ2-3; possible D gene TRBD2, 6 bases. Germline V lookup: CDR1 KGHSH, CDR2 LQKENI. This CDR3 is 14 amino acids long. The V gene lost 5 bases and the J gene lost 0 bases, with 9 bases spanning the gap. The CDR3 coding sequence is TGTGCCAGCTCAAACAGCGGGAGCACAGATACGCAGTATTTT. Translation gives CASSNSGSTDTQYF.